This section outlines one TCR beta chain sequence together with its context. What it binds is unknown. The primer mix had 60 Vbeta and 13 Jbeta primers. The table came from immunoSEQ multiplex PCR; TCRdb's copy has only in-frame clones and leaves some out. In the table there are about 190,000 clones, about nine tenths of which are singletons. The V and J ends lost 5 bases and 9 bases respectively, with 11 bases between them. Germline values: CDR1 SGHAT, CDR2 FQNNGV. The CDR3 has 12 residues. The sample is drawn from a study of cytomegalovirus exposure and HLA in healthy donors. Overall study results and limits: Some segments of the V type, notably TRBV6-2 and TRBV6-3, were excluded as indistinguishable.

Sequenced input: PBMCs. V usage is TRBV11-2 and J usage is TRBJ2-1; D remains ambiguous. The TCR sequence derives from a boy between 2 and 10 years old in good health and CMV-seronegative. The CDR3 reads CASSEHVTEQFF. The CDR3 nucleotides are TGTGCCAGCAGCGAACATGTTACTGAGCAGTTCTTC.